The 3 T cell receptor beta chains listed next were all sequenced from one sample in a study of T cell changes during pregnancy in multiple sclerosis. TCRdb keeps only in-frame clones here, not all; method: immunoSEQ multiplex PCR. The data show some 95,000 clones, around 94% seen once. The material was peripheral blood, obtained in the first trimester of pregnancy. These receptor sequences come from a female donor with multiple sclerosis, enrolled in a pregnancy study.

The rearrangement uses TRBV29-1 and TRBJ2-5; TRBD2 matches 9 bases. The CDR3 has 12 amino acids. Germline V gene data show CDR1 as SQVTM and CDR2 as ANQGSEA. V shed 4 bases, J shed 4 bases, and the junction held 1 base outside the gene matches. The chain's CDR3 is CSVVAGAETQYF. CDR3 DNA sequence: TGCAGCGTTGTAGCGGGAGCAGAGACCCAGTACTTC.

The chain couples TRBV5-8 to TRBJ2-5, with 7 bases identical to TRBD2. Germline V gene lookup returns CDR1 SGHTS and CDR2 YDEGEE. Losses at the gene ends were 1 base for V and 4 bases for J; bases not matched to a gene: 10. This CDR3 contains 16 residues. The CDR3 region has the DNA TGTGCCAGCAGCTTGTCGACCTGGGCTAGCGGAGAGACCCAGTACTTC. It yields the protein CASSLSTWASGETQYF.

This chain uses TRBV5-1 with TRBJ2-1, with D unresolved. Germline assignment: CDR1 SGHRS and CDR2 YFSETQ. This CDR3 has 15 amino acids. Trimming left V 1 base short and J 4 bases short, with 12 bases between. CDR3 sequence reads: CASSLLVAHYNEQFF. Written as DNA, the CDR3 is TGCGCCAGCAGCTTGCTAGTCGCTCATTACAATGAGCAGTTCTTC.